This TCR beta chain is drawn from a study of T cell changes during pregnancy in multiple sclerosis. The data were produced by immunoSEQ multiplex PCR, yet TCRdb's version contains in-frame clones alone and is incomplete. The sample contains over 90,000 clones, 90% of which appear only once. This CDR3 is 12 amino acids long. Germline CDR1 reads MDHEN; CDR2 reads SYDVKM. The V end lost 10 bases, the J end lost 3 bases, and 13 bases lay between the germline ends. The sequencing used peripheral blood, collected in the second trimester of pregnancy. This chain links TRBV28 with TRBJ2-7, with D possibly being TRBD1 (6 bases). The source is a female donor in good health, enrolled as a control in a pregnancy study. This CDR3 is CAIRGDYYEQYF. The CDR3 DNA is TGTGCCATCAGGGGAGACTACTACGAGCAGTACTTC.